The 5 T cell receptor beta chains listed next were all sequenced from one sample in a study of OX40 agonist ivuxolimab in advanced cancers. The protocol used for the library was the immunoSEQ multiplex PCR assay. The clones in this table, taken by TCRdb from immuneACCESS, are in-frame only. Not every clone is retained; where verified, under half of the shortfall comes from an unresolved V gene, and the cause of the rest is unknown. The sample profile shows tens of thousands of clones; approximately 83% of them were found once. The ten largest account for 15% of the sample. The sequencing here drew on CD4+ or CD8+ T cells sorted from blood, taken in a trial of the OX40 agonist ivuxolimab. The source is an adult with an advanced solid tumor such as melanoma, head and neck, liver or kidney cancer.

The chain combines TRBV11-2 with TRBJ2-3, with D uncertain. CDR1 SGHAT and CDR2 FQNNGV come from the germline V gene. V was shortened by 6 bases and J by 2 bases, with 9 bases between the two germline ends. The CDR3 runs 13 residues. CDR3 region: CASRPSSTDTQYF. CDR3 sequence (DNA): TGTGCCAGCAGACCGAGTTCCACAGATACGCAGTATTTT.

The chain joins TRBV7-2 to TRBJ2-7; 7 positions agree with TRBD1. Germline V gives CDR1 SGHTA, CDR2 FQGNSA. The CDR3 is 15 amino acids. Losses at the gene ends were 0 bases for V and 0 bases for J; bases not matched to a gene: 2. The CDR3 nucleotides read TGTGCCAGCAGCTTAGCTCCAGGGGGCTCCTACGAGCAGTACTTC. Translated: CASSLAPGGSYEQYF.

The rearrangement links TRBV20-1 to TRBJ2-7; no firm D call. Looked up from germline, CDR1 is DFQATT and CDR2 is SNEGSKA (reference sequence). V lost 0 bases, J lost 3 bases, and 3 bases lay in between. The CDR3 sequence is 11 residues long. This CDR3 is CSARENYEQYF. The CDR3 DNA reads TGCAGTGCTAGAGAGAACTACGAGCAGTACTTC.

In this sample, this clone is medium-sized. The chain couples TRBV11-2 to TRBJ1-5; D gene uncertain. The CDR3 contains 15 residues. Germline assignment: CDR1 SGHAT and CDR2 FQNNGV. Trimming left V 1 base short and J 5 bases short, with 12 bases between. CDR3 protein: CASSLVPTADQPQHF. CDR3 in DNA: TGTGCCAGCAGCTTAGTTCCTACAGCAGATCAGCCCCAGCATTTT.

The V call is TRBV5-1, the J call TRBJ2-1; perhaps D is TRBD1 or TRBD2 (6 bases each). CDR3 length: 19 residues. V dropped 3 bases and J dropped 7 bases, with 29 bases sitting between them. Germline CDR1 reads SGHRS; CDR2 reads YFSETQ. CDR3 nucleotide sequence: TGCGCCAGCAGCTGGAAAGGTAATTCAGGGGAGGCTGGCGCGAATGAGCAGTTCTTC. This sequence encodes CASSWKGNSGEAGANEQFF.